These T cell receptor beta chains were read from a single sample in a study of T cells in Graves' hyperthyroidism and ophthalmopathy. TCRdb ran MiXCR on the multiplex PCR reads and lists one entry per CDR3 protein. The sample lists roughly 720,000 distinct CDR3 sequences, around 16% occurring once. The sequencing input was blood. These receptors all come from a man aged 50-59 years with Graves' hyperthyroidism. Each CDR3 is given with its conserved first and last residue. Each record gives: V gene, clone size, D gene, J gene, CDR3 DNA, CDR3 protein. A D gene is named only where the DNA matches it firmly. Clone size appears in some rows only: once, few, many, or a class for an expanded clone.

v_call: TRBV6-1; clone_size: many; d_call: TRBD1; j_call: TRBJ2-5; cdr3_nt: TGTGCCAGCAGTAAGGACAGGGGGCTGAAGACCCAGTACTTC; cdr3_aa: CASSKDRGLKTQYF
v_call: TRBV27; clone_size: many; d_call: .; j_call: TRBJ2-1; cdr3_nt: TGTGCCAGCAGTTTCGGGGGCCCAAATGAGCAGTTCTTC; cdr3_aa: CASSFGGPNEQFF
v_call: TRBV12-3/TRBV12-4; clone_size: few; d_call: .; j_call: TRBJ2-2; cdr3_nt: TGTGCCAGCAGCATGGACACCTCCACCGGGGAGCTGTTTTTT; cdr3_aa: CASSMDTSTGELFF
v_call: TRBV3-1; clone_size: .; d_call: .; j_call: TRBJ1-1; cdr3_nt: TGTGCCAGCAGGTCCGGTTGGAACACTGAAGCTTTCTTT; cdr3_aa: CASRSGWNTEAFF
v_call: TRBV28; clone_size: many; d_call: TRBD2; j_call: TRBJ2-5; cdr3_nt: TGTGCCACTTCCACTAGCGGAATGCAAGAGACCCAGTACTTC; cdr3_aa: CATSTSGMQETQYF
v_call: TRBV6-1; clone_size: .; d_call: .; j_call: TRBJ1-5; cdr3_nt: TGTGCCAGCAGTGAAGAGGTGTACCCGGGCTATAGCAATCAGCCCCAGCATTTT; cdr3_aa: CASSEEVYPGYSNQPQHF
v_call: TRBV28; clone_size: few; d_call: TRBD1; j_call: TRBJ2-7; cdr3_nt: TGTGCCAGCAGTTTAGGGACAGGGACCTCCTACGAGCAGTACTTC; cdr3_aa: CASSLGTGTSYEQYF
v_call: TRBV7-2; clone_size: .; d_call: TRBD1; j_call: TRBJ2-2; cdr3_nt: TGTGCCAGCAGCTTAGTGGGACAGGGCCGAACCGGGGAGCTGTTTTTT; cdr3_aa: CASSLVGQGRTGELFF
v_call: TRBV12-3/TRBV12-4; clone_size: few; d_call: .; j_call: TRBJ2-3; cdr3_nt: TGTGCCAGCAGTCCAGACCCTTGGACGCAGTATTTT; cdr3_aa: CASSPDPWTQYF
v_call: TRBV11-2; clone_size: .; d_call: .; j_call: TRBJ2-2; cdr3_nt: TGTGCCAGCGATGGGGAGGCCCGCTCCAAAGGTAGCGGGGAGCTGTTTTTT; cdr3_aa: CASDGEARSKGSGELFF
v_call: TRBV9; clone_size: .; d_call: TRBD1; j_call: TRBJ1-1; cdr3_nt: TGTGCCAGCAGCGTAGAGGACAGGGGACTTGGAGGCACTGAAGCTTTCTTT; cdr3_aa: CASSVEDRGLGGTEAFF
v_call: TRBV7-9; clone_size: many; d_call: .; j_call: TRBJ1-3; cdr3_nt: TGTGCCAGCAGCTCGGGACTGTCCACCTCTGGAAACACCATATATTTT; cdr3_aa: CASSSGLSTSGNTIYF
v_call: TRBV12-3/TRBV12-4; clone_size: many; d_call: .; j_call: TRBJ2-7; cdr3_nt: TGTGCCAGCAGTGGGGGGGGACAGTCCTACGAGCAGTACTTC; cdr3_aa: CASSGGGQSYEQYF
v_call: TRBV6-2/TRBV6-3; clone_size: .; d_call: .; j_call: TRBJ1-4; cdr3_nt: TGTGCCAGCAGAACGACGGCAACTAATGAAAAACTGTTTTTT; cdr3_aa: CASRTTATNEKLFF
v_call: TRBV11-2; clone_size: many; d_call: .; j_call: TRBJ1-2; cdr3_nt: TGTGCCAGCAGCGAGTCCAAAACAGAAAGCTATGGCTACACCTTC; cdr3_aa: CASSESKTESYGYTF
v_call: TRBV28; clone_size: .; d_call: .; j_call: TRBJ1-2; cdr3_nt: TGTGCCAGCAGTTTAACCTCCGGACGGGGCTACACCTTC; cdr3_aa: CASSLTSGRGYTF
v_call: TRBV5-1; clone_size: .; d_call: TRBD1; j_call: TRBJ2-2; cdr3_nt: TGCGCCAGCAGGCGGACAGGGGCCGACACCGGGGAGCTGTTTTTT; cdr3_aa: CASRRTGADTGELFF
v_call: TRBV29-1; clone_size: .; d_call: .; j_call: TRBJ2-1; cdr3_nt: TGCAGCGTTGAGTGGTCTAGCGATCGTGAGCAGTTCTTC; cdr3_aa: CSVEWSSDREQFF
v_call: TRBV3-1; clone_size: few; d_call: .; j_call: TRBJ2-3; cdr3_nt: TGTGCCAGCAGCCAAGCCGCAAGCACAGATACGCAGTATTTT; cdr3_aa: CASSQAASTDTQYF
v_call: TRBV20-1; clone_size: many; d_call: TRBD2; j_call: TRBJ2-3; cdr3_nt: TGCAGTGCTAGAGGGCGGGCTAGCGGGAGAACAGATACGCAGTATTTT; cdr3_aa: CSARGRASGRTDTQYF
v_call: TRBV25-1; clone_size: many; d_call: .; j_call: TRBJ1-1; cdr3_nt: TGTGCCAGCAGCAAAAATGGAAAACAGGGTAAGGGGAACACTGAAGCTTTCTTT; cdr3_aa: CASSKNGKQGKGNTEAFF
v_call: TRBV2; clone_size: many; d_call: .; j_call: TRBJ1-1; cdr3_nt: TGTGCCAGCAGTGAAATCGGCAGACGACACACTGAAGCTTTCTTT; cdr3_aa: CASSEIGRRHTEAFF
v_call: TRBV3-1; clone_size: .; d_call: TRBD1; j_call: TRBJ2-7; cdr3_nt: TGTGCCAGCAGCCAGTGGGGGACAGGGGCCCACGAGCAGTACTTC; cdr3_aa: CASSQWGTGAHEQYF
v_call: TRBV11-1; clone_size: .; d_call: .; j_call: TRBJ1-2; cdr3_nt: TGTGCCAGCAGCTTAGATAAGGGGGTTGGCTACACCTTC; cdr3_aa: CASSLDKGVGYTF
v_call: TRBV24-1; clone_size: many; d_call: TRBD1; j_call: TRBJ1-1; cdr3_nt: TGTGCCACCAGTGATAAACGGACAGGGAACGAAGCTTTCTTT; cdr3_aa: CATSDKRTGNEAFF
v_call: TRBV28; clone_size: many; d_call: TRBD1; j_call: TRBJ1-2; cdr3_nt: TGTGCCAGCACCGTGACAGGGACTGACTACACCTTC; cdr3_aa: CASTVTGTDYTF
v_call: TRBV27; clone_size: .; d_call: .; j_call: TRBJ2-3; cdr3_nt: TGTGCCAGCAGTCCCCCTACAGGTTTTAGGGCAGATACGCAGTATTTT; cdr3_aa: CASSPPTGFRADTQYF
v_call: TRBV29-1; clone_size: .; d_call: .; j_call: TRBJ1-2; cdr3_nt: TGCAGCGCTCGAAGGGGCGTTGGGACAAACTATGGCTACACCTTC; cdr3_aa: CSARRGVGTNYGYTF
v_call: TRBV5-5; clone_size: .; d_call: .; j_call: TRBJ2-2; cdr3_nt: TGTGCCAGCAGCTTGACAGCGAACACCGGGGAGCTGCTTTTT; cdr3_aa: CASSLTANTGELLF
v_call: TRBV7-9; clone_size: few; d_call: .; j_call: TRBJ1-2; cdr3_nt: TGTGCCAGCAGTTCGTTTGGCCCCCATGGCTACACCTTC; cdr3_aa: CASSSFGPHGYTF
v_call: TRBV7-6; clone_size: many; d_call: .; j_call: TRBJ2-5; cdr3_nt: TGTGCCAGCAGCTTACCCAGGGATGGTGGGACCCAGTACTTC; cdr3_aa: CASSLPRDGGTQYF
v_call: TRBV7-2; clone_size: many; d_call: .; j_call: TRBJ2-3; cdr3_nt: TGTGCCAGCAGCTTAGGGGGGATCATTGCAACAGATACGCAGTATTTT; cdr3_aa: CASSLGGIIATDTQYF
v_call: TRBV28; clone_size: many; d_call: TRBD1; j_call: TRBJ1-2; cdr3_nt: TGTGCCAGCAGTCACCAGGGGGCAGGTGGCTACACCTTC; cdr3_aa: CASSHQGAGGYTF
v_call: TRBV9; clone_size: few; d_call: .; j_call: TRBJ2-5; cdr3_nt: TGTGCCAGCAGCGCCACAGCGGGCCTCCAAGAGACCCAGTACTTC; cdr3_aa: CASSATAGLQETQYF
v_call: TRBV24-1; clone_size: .; d_call: .; j_call: TRBJ2-7; cdr3_nt: TGTGCCACCAGTGATGCCCGAGGCGTCGTCTACGAGCAGTACTTC; cdr3_aa: CATSDARGVVYEQYF
v_call: TRBV6-2/TRBV6-3; clone_size: .; d_call: .; j_call: TRBJ2-2; cdr3_nt: .; cdr3_aa: CASSYTTSGRENIQYFGAGELFF
v_call: TRBV18; clone_size: many; d_call: .; j_call: TRBJ1-1; cdr3_nt: TGTGCCAGCTCACCCGACGCGCGAGGGGGGTGGGCTTTCTTT; cdr3_aa: CASSPDARGGWAFF
v_call: TRBV19; clone_size: .; d_call: .; j_call: TRBJ1-1; cdr3_nt: TGTGCCAGTTTTTCGATATACACTGAAGCTTTCTTT; cdr3_aa: CASFSIYTEAFF
v_call: TRBV4-1; clone_size: once; d_call: TRBD2; j_call: TRBJ2-7; cdr3_nt: TGCGCCAGCAGCCAAGCACGAACTAGCGGGAGTTCGGCGCCCTACGAGCAGTACTTC; cdr3_aa: CASSQARTSGSSAPYEQYF
v_call: TRBV18; clone_size: .; d_call: .; j_call: TRBJ1-5; cdr3_nt: TGTGCCAGCTCACCACCGGGGACGGGGAATCAGCCCCAGCATTTT; cdr3_aa: CASSPPGTGNQPQHF
v_call: TRBV20-1; clone_size: .; d_call: .; j_call: TRBJ1-2; cdr3_nt: TGCAGTGCTATAATTCAGGGAGACTATGGCTACACCTTC; cdr3_aa: CSAIIQGDYGYTF
v_call: TRBV7-2; clone_size: many; d_call: TRBD2; j_call: TRBJ2-3; cdr3_nt: TGTGCCAGCAGCTTTCCGCGCGGGAGGAAAACGCTAAACACAGATACGCAGTATTTT; cdr3_aa: CASSFPRGRKTLNTDTQYF
v_call: TRBV11-2; clone_size: many; d_call: .; j_call: TRBJ1-1; cdr3_nt: TGTGCCAGCAGCTTTCCTTGGGGCAGGAACACTGAAGCTTTCTTT; cdr3_aa: CASSFPWGRNTEAFF
v_call: TRBV19; clone_size: few; d_call: .; j_call: TRBJ2-1; cdr3_nt: TGTGCCAGTAGTAGGGGGACGGCGGGTGAGCAGTTCTTC; cdr3_aa: CASSRGTAGEQFF
v_call: TRBV18; clone_size: many; d_call: .; j_call: TRBJ2-3; cdr3_nt: TGTGCCAGCTCACCACCTAGCGGACCATCGGATACGCAGTATTTT; cdr3_aa: CASSPPSGPSDTQYF
v_call: TRBV7-2; clone_size: many; d_call: .; j_call: TRBJ1-5; cdr3_nt: TGTGCCAGCAGCACCGGTTGGGGTCAGCCCCAGCATTTT; cdr3_aa: CASSTGWGQPQHF
v_call: TRBV19; clone_size: many; d_call: TRBD2; j_call: TRBJ2-5; cdr3_nt: TGTGCCAGTAGTATAAGGGGAGGGGCGGAGACCCAGTACTTC; cdr3_aa: CASSIRGGAETQYF
v_call: TRBV28; clone_size: many; d_call: TRBD1; j_call: TRBJ2-3; cdr3_nt: TGTGCCAGCACCGAAGGGGACAGTAGCACAGATACGCAGTATTTT; cdr3_aa: CASTEGDSSTDTQYF
v_call: TRBV6-5; clone_size: .; d_call: TRBD2; j_call: TRBJ2-5; cdr3_nt: TGTGCCAGCAGTTACCTAGGCGGGGGTCTACAGTACTTC; cdr3_aa: CASSYLGGGLQYF
v_call: TRBV30; clone_size: few; d_call: TRBD2; j_call: TRBJ2-3; cdr3_nt: TGTGCCTGGAGGGTAGGACTAGCGGTAACACGGGGGACAGATACGCAGTATTTT; cdr3_aa: CAWRVGLAVTRGTDTQYF